The 9 T cell receptor beta chains below come from one sample, sequenced in a study of cytomegalovirus exposure and HLA in healthy donors. In the PCR, 60 Vbeta and 13 Jbeta primers were used. Profiling relied on immunoSEQ multiplex PCR, and the TCRdb table lists in-frame clones only, not all of them. This table holds about 180,000 clones, around 80% found once. Source material: PBMCs. These receptors originate from a man aged 35 to 55 in good health and CMV-seronegative.

The V gene is TRBV27, the J gene TRBJ1-1; D call uncertain. Germline V gives CDR1 MNHEY, CDR2 SMNVEV (reference sequence). Trimming took off 1 base at V and 0 bases at J, with 9 bases between the two ends. The CDR3 is made up of 15 amino acids. CDR3 sequence: CASSLYGLMNTEAFF. In DNA, the CDR3 is TGTGCCAGCAGTTTATACGGACTCATGAACACTGAAGCTTTCTTT.

This chain joins TRBV4-1 and TRBJ2-3, with D maybe TRBD2 (5 bases). V was pared by 1 base and J by 0 bases, with 14 bases between. This CDR3 is built from 17 residues. Germline V gene data show CDR1 as MGHRA and CDR2 as YSYEKL. Here the CDR3 reads CASSQVTGRPSTDTQYF. DNA of the CDR3: TGCGCCAGCAGCCAAGTCACGGGGAGACCTAGCACAGATACGCAGTATTTT.

This sequence joins TRBV5-4 and TRBJ2-1, with D tentatively TRBD1 (5 bases). The CDR3 totals 15 residues. Germline-derived CDR1 and CDR2 are SGHNT and YYREEE (reference sequence). Trimming pared 1 base from V and 5 bases from J, leaving 13 bases between. CDR3 protein: CASSLWGETNNEQFF. The CDR3, as DNA: TGTGCCAGCAGCTTGTGGGGCGAGACCAACAATGAGCAGTTCTTC.

The chain combines TRBV7-3 with TRBJ2-2; D is perhaps TRBD1 (5 bases). CDR3 length: 16 amino acids. Trimming cost V 2 bases and J 8 bases, with 18 bases left between them. The V gene's germline CDR1 is SGHTA and CDR2 FQGTGA. The CDR3, as DNA: TGTGCCAGCAGCTTAGGGCCCGTTCTCCAGGGTGGGGAGCTGTTTTTT. This translates into CASSLGPVLQGGELFF.

The genes are TRBV11-1 and TRBJ2-7; 9 nucleotides align to TRBD2. The J segment lost 2 bases and the V segment lost 2 bases, leaving 7 bases of the junction unmatched. Germline CDR1 SGHAT, CDR2 FQDESV (reference sequence). CDR3 length: 16 residues. In DNA, the CDR3 is TGTGCCAGCAGCTTAAGGATTGCTAGCGGGGCCTACGAGCAGTACTTC. This codes for CASSLRIASGAYEQYF.

V gene TRBV5-1 combines with J gene TRBJ2-5; D is undetermined. The V end was cut by 0 bases, the J end by 3 bases, with 12 bases between. From germline, CDR1 is SGHRS and CDR2 YFSETQ. CDR3 size: 15 residues. CDR3 sequence (DNA): TGCGCCAGCAGCTTGGGGGTAGGTGCGGAAGAGACCCAGTACTTC. It yields the protein CASSLGVGAEETQYF.

The chain has TRBV6-6 and TRBJ2-7, with 10 bases that match TRBD2. The CDR3 spans 15 residues. Trimming took 7 bases from V and 4 from J; bases not matched to a gene: 10. Germline V gene lookup returns CDR1 MNHNY and CDR2 SVGAGI (reference sequence). CDR3 sequence: CASTLGLANSYEQYF. The CDR3 DNA reads TGTGCCAGCACCCTGGGACTAGCGAATTCTTACGAGCAGTACTTC.

This chain links TRBV5-4 with TRBJ2-2; 9 nucleotides match TRBD2. The CDR3 has 16 amino acids. The J segment lost 5 bases and the V segment lost 0 bases, leaving 5 bases of the junction unmatched. Per the germline V gene, CDR1 is SGHNT and CDR2 is YYREEE (reference sequence). CDR3: CASSLGGRGGTGELFF. CDR3 in DNA: TGTGCCAGCAGCTTGGGCGGGAGGGGAGGTACCGGGGAGCTGTTTTTT.

The rearrangement uses TRBV13 and TRBJ2-6; tentatively, D is TRBD1 (6 bases). Germline V gene lookup returns CDR1 PRHDT and CDR2 FYEKMQ (reference sequence). V lost 4 bases and J 1 base, leaving 14 bases between the germline ends. The CDR3 contains 17 residues. In DNA, the CDR3 is TGTGCCAGCAGCTCACAAGCAGGGGTTTCTGGGGCCAACGTCCTGACTTTC. Translating gives CASSSQAGVSGANVLTF. Looking up the rest from reference TRBV13 and TRBJ2-6 gives the full variable domain: AAGVIQSPRHLIKEKRETATLKCYPIPRHDTVYWYQQGPGQDPQFLISFYEKMQSDKGSIPDRFSAQQFSDYHSELNMSSLELGDSALYFCASSSQAGVSGANVLTFGAGSRLTVL.